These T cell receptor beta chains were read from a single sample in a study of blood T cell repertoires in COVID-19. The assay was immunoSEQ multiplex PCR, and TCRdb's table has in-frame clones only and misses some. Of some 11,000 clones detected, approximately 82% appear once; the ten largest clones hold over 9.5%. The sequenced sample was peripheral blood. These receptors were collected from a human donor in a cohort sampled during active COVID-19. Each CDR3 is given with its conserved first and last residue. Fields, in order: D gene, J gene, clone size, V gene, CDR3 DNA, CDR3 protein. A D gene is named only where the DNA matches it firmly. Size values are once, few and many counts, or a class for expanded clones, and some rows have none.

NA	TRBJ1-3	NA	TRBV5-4	TGTGCCAGCAGCTTAAGCGGCTCTGGAAACACCATATATTTT	CASSLSGSGNTIYF
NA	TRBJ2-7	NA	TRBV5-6	TGTGCCAGCAGCTGGACCACAGGGAATAAAGAGTACTTC	CASSWTTGNKEYF
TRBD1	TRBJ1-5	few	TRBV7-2	TGTGCCAGCAGCTTCTGGACAGGCGACCCCAATCAGCCCCAGCATTTT	CASSFWTGDPNQPQHF
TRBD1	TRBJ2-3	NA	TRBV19	TGTGCCAGTAGTAAACACCAAGACCTAAAGGACAGGGGATACACAGATACGCAGTATTTT	CASSKHQDLKDRGYTDTQYF
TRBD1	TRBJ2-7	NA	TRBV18	TGTGCCAGCTCACCTCCCCGGGACAGCTCCTACGAGCAGTACTTC	CASSPPRDSSYEQYF
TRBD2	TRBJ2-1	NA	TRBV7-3	TGTGCCAGCAGCTTATCCCGACTAGCGGGAGCCTACAATGAGCAGTTCTTC	CASSLSRLAGAYNEQFF
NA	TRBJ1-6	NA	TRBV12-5	TGTGCTAGTGGTTTAAGCACAGGGTTTAATTCACCCCTCCACTTT	CASGLSTGFNSPLHF
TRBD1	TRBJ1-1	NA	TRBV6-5	TGTGCCAGCAGTTTACAGGGGGCTACTGAAGCTTTCTTT	CASSLQGATEAFF
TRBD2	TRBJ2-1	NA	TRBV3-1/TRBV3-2	TGTGCCAGCAGGTCGGCGGCTAGCGGGTACAATGAGCAGTTCTTC	CASRSAASGYNEQFF
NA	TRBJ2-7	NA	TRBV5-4	TGTGCCAGCAGCCCAAAAAGACTGTGGCACTTC	CASSPKRLWHF
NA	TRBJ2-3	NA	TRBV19	TGTGCCAGTAGTATAGCGGGGAGCACAGATACGCAGTATTTT	CASSIAGSTDTQYF
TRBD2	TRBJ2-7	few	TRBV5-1	TGCGCCAGCAGCTTGGCCTCCCGGCTAGCGGACTACGAGCAGTACTTC	CASSLASRLADYEQYF
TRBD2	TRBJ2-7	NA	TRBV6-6	TGTGCCAGCAGTCTGACTAGCGGGAGCTACGAGCAGTACTTC	CASSLTSGSYEQYF
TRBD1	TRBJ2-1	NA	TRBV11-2	TGTGCCAGCAGCTCGATTCGGACAGGTTCCTACAATGAGCAGTTCTTC	CASSSIRTGSYNEQFF
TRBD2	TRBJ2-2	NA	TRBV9	TGTGCCAGCAGCGTAGAACTAGCGGGAGCAATGGACACCGGGGAGCTGTTTTTT	CASSVELAGAMDTGELFF
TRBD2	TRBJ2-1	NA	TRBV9	TGTGCCAGCAGCGGAAGTAGCGGGCCCCCCTCCTACAATGAGCAGTTCTTC	CASSGSSGPPSYNEQFF
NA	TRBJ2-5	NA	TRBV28	TGTGCCAGCACCCCACGGAGGGCAGTAGCGGAGACCCAGTACTTC	CASTPRRAVAETQYF
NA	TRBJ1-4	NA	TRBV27	TGTGCCAGCAGTTCGTCGGGGGCAACTAATGAAAAACTGTTTTTT	CASSSSGATNEKLFF
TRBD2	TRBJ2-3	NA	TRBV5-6	TGTGCCAGCAGCCTCCCCGGGAGGGCTCCCACTTCAGATACGCAGTATTTT	CASSLPGRAPTSDTQYF
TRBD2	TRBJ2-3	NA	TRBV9	TGTGCCAGCAGCGTAGAAGGCGGGAGGCACACAGATACGCAGTATTTT	CASSVEGGRHTDTQYF
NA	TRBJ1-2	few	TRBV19	TGTGCCAGTATATCGACGGAGGCTAACTATGGCTACACCTTC	CASISTEANYGYTF
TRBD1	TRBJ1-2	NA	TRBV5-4	TGTGCCAGCAGCTCAGACAGGGCCGACTATGGCTACACCTTC	CASSSDRADYGYTF